Below, one T cell receptor (beta chain) is given with its context. This clonotype has more than one count but fewer than ten. The antigen it binds to is not known. There are no base qualities to consult, and no much larger clone falls within one base. The sample belongs to a study of CD8 T cells in Susac syndrome (dated by TCRdb to between 2019 and 2020). Concerning the study at large: The study used repertoire sequencing to test whether antigen drove CD8+ T cell activation and differentiation in Susac syndrome. The clonality of the CD8+ T cell repertoire was compared across 11 to 12 healthy donors, about 14 Susac syndrome patients and around 15 multiple sclerosis patients. The research as a whole found: The number of individuals in the TCR sequencing and HLA analysis was acknowledged as relatively small.

RNA was extracted using the RNeasy kit, and roughly 0.5 to 1 microgram was reverse transcribed with random hexamers. TCR beta CDR3 regions were amplified with the immunoSEQ multiplex PCR assay covering 54 Vbeta and 13 Jbeta segments. PCR amplification bias was corrected by using a synthetic template baseline for primer optimization and computational correction. As for how the authors treated the data: Reads were annotated to V, D and J genes per IMGT and analyzed with immunoSEQ Analyzer, keeping only productive sequences. Clonality was computed as one minus Shannon entropy normalized by log2 of the number of productive unique sequences. Public and private clones were assessed among the 100 most prevalent clones of each patient and control. Susac-specific clones were defined as absent from healthy and MS cohorts, 850 to 1,300 published viral clones and other ImmuneACCESS disease sequences. TCRdb trimmed public reads at Q25 via fastp, called clones via MiXCR and kept in-frame beta chains. Rows matching on CDR3 protein sequence are summarized as one entry with the most common DNA and genes. TCRdb, not the authors, supplied the V and J calls. This sample is represented by about 280,000 distinct CDR3 sequences; 70% to 90% of them were singletons. Together, the top ten hold around 0.11% of the sample.

Trimming takes 5 bases off V and 9 bases off J; junction bases not matched to a gene: 5. The CDR3 runs 12 residues from the cysteine to the phenylalanine. Only the CDR3 DNA is retained, 36 bases long and in frame from the first base. Reading the germline V gene (reference sequence) gives CDR1 SEHNR and CDR2 FQNEAQ. High-throughput TCR beta sequencing profiled peripheral blood CD8+ and CD4+ T cells from healthy donors, Susac syndrome patients and multiple sclerosis patients. Treatment-naive patients with stable or active relapsing-remitting disease fulfilling revised McDonald criteria were used as multiple sclerosis controls. Bulk CD8+ and CD4+ T cells were purified by magnetic negative isolation, whereas CD8+ TEMRA cells were enriched by FACS. Blood was drawn into EDTA tubes, processed within 24 hours, and PBMCs were isolated by density gradient centrifugation. PBMCs intended for TCR sequencing were cryopreserved in liquid nitrogen and were subsequently thawed in a 37 degrees C water bath. A purity of at least 90% was achieved for sorted or isolated CD4+, CD8+ and CD8+ TEMRA cells.

Input material: CD8+ T cells from PBMCs. The rearrangement combines TRBV7-9 with TRBJ2-7, with 9 middle bases fitting TRBD1. The receptor was derived from a human donor with multiple sclerosis. The nucleotide sequence reads TGTGCCAGCAGCGGGGACAGGGAGGCGCAGTACTTC. Protein translation: CASSGDREAQYF. With the portions outside the CDR3 filled from the reference TRBV7-9 and TRBJ2-7 genes, the complete variable region becomes DTGVSQNPRHKITKRGQNVTFRCDPISEHNRLYWYRQTLGQGPEFLTYFQNEAQLEKSRLLSDRFSAERPKGSFSTLEIQRTEQGDSAMYLCASSGDREAQYFGPGTRLTVT.